Here is one T cell receptor beta chain with its context. These data belong to a study of human T cells and chemical hapten exposure. Germline values: CDR1 ENHRY, CDR2 SYGVKD. This CDR3 has 13 residues. V shed 10 bases and J shed 4 bases, with 16 bases lying between them. TCRdb redid the calling of the RACE reads with MiXCR, one entry per CDR3 protein. The profile shows approximately 370,000 distinct CDR3 sequences, around 5.5% of them singletons. Time point here: pre-sensitization, week 0. Treatment in this sample: therapeutic diphenylcyclopropenone sensitization with weekly scalp DPC. The TCR was taken from a woman younger than 30 with alopecia areata. Some clones in this sample may be carry-over from other donors' samples. The V gene is TRBV10-3, the J gene TRBJ1-2, with D perhaps TRBD1 (5 bases). The specimen was whole blood, collected in connection with sensitization to the hapten diphenylcyclopropenone (DPC). This chain's CDR3 is CATSQGTTYGYTF. In DNA form, the CDR3 reads TGTGCCACCTCCCAGGGTACCACCTATGGCTACACCTTC.